The 19 T cell receptor beta chains below all came from one sample that was sequenced in a study of T cell responses to AZD1222 COVID-19 vaccine. Sequencing was performed with immunoSEQ multiplex PCR; in TCRdb, only in-frame clones are kept and a portion is missing. Here the sample spans more than 70,000 clones, 87% being singletons. The material was peripheral blood, obtained 28 days after the second AZD1222 dose. These TCRs come from an adult who received the AZD1222 COVID-19 vaccine.

The V and J genes are TRBV15 and TRBJ2-1, with a weak D call TRBD1 (7 bases). CDR3 length: 16 amino acids. Trimming took off 1 base at V and 8 bases at J, with 18 bases between the two ends. Germline V CDR1 and CDR2: LNHNV, YYDKDF (reference sequence). The DNA of the CDR3 is TGTGCCACCAGCAGAGTGCGGCAGGGGGGTCAGCATGAGCAGTTCTTC. It yields the protein CATSRVRQGGQHEQFF.

V is TRBV7-6 and J is TRBJ2-7; 9 nucleotides agree with TRBD1. Losses at the gene ends were 3 bases for V and 5 bases for J; bases not matched to a gene: 2. There are 13 residues in the CDR3. Germline assignment: CDR1 SGHVS and CDR2 FNYEAQ. The CDR3 DNA sequence: TGTGCCAGCAGCTTCGACAGGGGGGACGAGCAGTACTTC. Translation: CASSFDRGDEQYF.

The chain carries TRBV19 and TRBJ1-1; D possibly corresponds to TRBD1 (5 bases). The V end was cut by 3 bases, the J end by 4 bases, with 21 bases between. Looked up from germline, CDR1 is LNHDA and CDR2 is SQIVND (reference sequence). The CDR3 is 17 amino acids. CDR3 sequence reads: CASSIRLGRERGTEAFF. CDR3 DNA sequence: TGTGCCAGTAGTATCCGCCTGGGCAGGGAGAGAGGCACTGAAGCTTTCTTT.

The V and J genes are TRBV29-1 and TRBJ2-1, with 7 bases lining up with TRBD2. Germline trimming cut 5 bases from V and 10 bases from J; bases unmatched to any gene: 8. The CDR3 runs 12 residues. Per the germline V gene, CDR1 is SQVTM and CDR2 is ANQGSEA. In DNA, the CDR3 is TGCAGCGTTTATACTAGCGAGGGGGAGCAGTTCTTC. Amino acid sequence: CSVYTSEGEQFF.

J is TRBJ1-2 and V is TRBV30, with 8 bases identical to TRBD1. Germline loops: CDR1 GTSNPN, CDR2 SVGIG (reference sequence). The CDR3 is 16 residues long. V was pared by 4 bases and J by 3 bases, with 13 bases of the junction left unmatched. The CDR3 DNA follows: TGTGCCTGGAATTATATTGGACAGGGAGTAGACTATGGCTACACCTTC. This translates into CAWNYIGQGVDYGYTF. The full variable domain, completed using reference TRBV30 and TRBJ1-2, is SQTIHQWPATLVQPVGSPLSLECTVEGTSNPNLYWYRQAAGRGLQLLFYSVGIGQISSEVPQNLSASRPQDRQFILSSKKLLLSDSGFYLCAWNYIGQGVDYGYTFGSGTRLTVV.

This chain's CDR3 is CASSNAERGEQFF. The CDR3, as DNA: TGCGCCAGCAGCAATGCGGAGCGGGGAGAGCAGTTCTTC. The V and J genes are TRBV5-1 and TRBJ2-1; 7 nucleotides agree with TRBD2. Germline CDR1 reads SGHRS; CDR2 reads YFSETQ. V lost 4 bases and J lost 10; bases outside the gene matches: 8. The CDR3 is made up of 13 amino acids.

The CDR3 loop reads CASGFGTGNSPLHF. Here the CDR3 DNA reads TGTGCTAGTGGTTTCGGGACAGGGAATTCACCCCTCCACTTT. The J gene is TRBJ1-6, the V gene TRBV12-5; 9 nucleotides align to TRBD1. The trim removed 3 bases at V and 7 bases at J, leaving 1 base unmatched. CDR1 and CDR2 from the germline V gene are LGHNT and FRNRAP. The length of the CDR3 is 14 residues.

The CDR3 coding sequence is TGTGCCAGCAGCCTAAGTGATAGGGGGATCGGGGAGCTGTTTTTT. This gives the protein CASSLSDRGIGELFF. The genes are TRBV3-1 (or the pseudogene TRBV3-2) and TRBJ2-2; D perhaps matches TRBD1 (6 bases). Trimming took off 4 bases at V and 7 bases at J, with 16 bases between the two ends. Germline V gene data show CDR1 as LGHDT and CDR2 as YNNKEL (reference sequence). The CDR3 is 15 residues long.

Only a few counts were recorded for this clone. The CDR3 DNA sequence: TGTGCCAGCAGCTTAACTAGCGGGAGTGTCGCTGAGCAGTTCTTC. The encoded protein is CASSLTSGSVAEQFF. The V gene is TRBV7-3, the J gene TRBJ2-1, with TRBD2 matching over 9 bases. CDR1 and CDR2 from the germline V gene are SGHTA and FQGTGA. CDR3 size: 15 residues. Unmatched junction bases numbered 6, after V lost 0 bases and J lost 9 bases.

This chain joins TRBV5-1 and TRBJ1-3; D not certain. The CDR3 totals 16 residues. Germline V gene lookup returns CDR1 SGHRS and CDR2 YFSETQ. V lost 0 bases and J lost 6, with 16 bases in between. CDR3 coding DNA: TGCGCCAGCAGCTTGGGAGCGCAGGAGGTTATAAACACCATATATTTT. This translates into CASSLGAQEVINTIYF.

This clone turned up a few times. CDR3 bases: TGTGCCAGCAGCCAAGAACGGTTGAGGGGTGAAAAACTGTTTTTT. Its translation: CASSQERLRGEKLFF. The V gene is TRBV3-1 (or the pseudogene TRBV3-2), the J gene TRBJ1-4; weak D call: TRBD1 (5 bases). The CDR3 loop spans 15 amino acids. The V gene's germline CDR1 is LGHDT and CDR2 YNNKEL (reference sequence). V lost 0 bases to trimming and J lost 7 bases, with 12 bases between them.

The gene calls are TRBV30 and TRBJ1-1, with no clear D. This CDR3 has 13 amino acids. The V end lost 5 bases, the J end lost 4 bases, and 14 bases lay between the germline ends. The germline V gene encodes CDR1 GTSNPN and CDR2 SVGIG (reference sequence). The CDR3 DNA reads TGTGCCTGGGATTCCCGGGTATTCACTGAAGCTTTCTTT. It encodes CAWDSRVFTEAFF.

This clone has a count of ten or more. This chain joins TRBV2 and TRBJ1-1, with D perhaps TRBD1 (5 bases). Germline CDR1 is SNHLY and CDR2 is FYNNEI. The CDR3 runs 17 residues. With 6 bases removed from V and 2 bases from J, the gap between germline ends came to 22 bases. For the CDR3, the DNA is TGTGCCAGCAGCGAACCTTTCCCGACAGATCCTAACACTGAAGCTTTCTTT. Encoded protein: CASSEPFPTDPNTEAFF.

The genes are TRBV2 and TRBJ2-3; D not certain. This CDR3 contains 15 residues. Germline V gene lookup returns CDR1 SNHLY and CDR2 FYNNEI. Trimming took off 4 bases at V and 2 bases at J, with 13 bases between the two ends. Here the CDR3 reads CASSVRGSYTDTQYF. The CDR3, as DNA: TGTGCCAGCAGTGTACGCGGAAGTTACACAGATACGCAGTATTTT.

The chain joins TRBV7-3 to TRBJ2-2, with 7 positions matching TRBD2. J gave up 5 bases and V 2 bases, and 5 bases lay outside the gene matches. The CDR3 length is 15 residues. Germline V gene data show CDR1 as SGHTA and CDR2 as FQGTGA. The CDR3: CASSLGTTETGELFF. The CDR3 DNA sequence: TGTGCCAGCAGCTTAGGGACTACCGAGACCGGGGAGCTGTTTTTT.

The J gene is TRBJ1-2, the V gene TRBV6-1; D not certain. V was shortened by 3 bases and J by 0 bases, with 2 bases between the two germline ends. Germline V gives CDR1 MNHNS, CDR2 SASEGT. The CDR3 is 12 residues long. The CDR3 region has the DNA TGTGCCAGCAGTGACACTAACTATGGCTACACCTTC. This gives the protein CASSDTNYGYTF.

The genes are TRBV10-3 and TRBJ2-4, with 7 bases matching TRBD1. The CDR3 loop spans 12 amino acids. Germline-derived CDR1 and CDR2 are ENHRY and SYGVKD. The junction had 2 bases not matched to a gene; V was cut back by 4 bases and J by 8 bases. The CDR3 spells CAISGDRDIQYF. The DNA of the CDR3 is TGTGCCATCAGTGGAGACAGGGACATTCAGTACTTC.

The V gene is TRBV5-1, the J gene TRBJ2-1, with 12 positions matching TRBD1. V trimming: 3 bases; J trimming: 6 bases; junction bases outside the gene matches: 4. CDR3 length: 15 amino acids. Germline CDR1 reads SGHRS; CDR2 reads YFSETQ. The DNA for the CDR3 is TGCGCCAGCAGCTGGGGACAGGGGGCCTCCAATGAGCAGTTCTTC. This sequence encodes CASSWGQGASNEQFF.

The chain carries TRBV3-1 (or the pseudogene TRBV3-2) and TRBJ1-3; TRBD1 matches 8 bases. The CDR3 contains 17 residues. Trimming took 4 bases from V and 3 from J; bases not matched to a gene: 11. Germline V CDR1 and CDR2: LGHDT, YNNKEL (reference sequence). The CDR3 DNA reads TGTGCCAGCAGCCCCGCCCGCGCAGGGGGCATTGGAAACACCATATATTTT. Translation gives CASSPARAGGIGNTIYF.